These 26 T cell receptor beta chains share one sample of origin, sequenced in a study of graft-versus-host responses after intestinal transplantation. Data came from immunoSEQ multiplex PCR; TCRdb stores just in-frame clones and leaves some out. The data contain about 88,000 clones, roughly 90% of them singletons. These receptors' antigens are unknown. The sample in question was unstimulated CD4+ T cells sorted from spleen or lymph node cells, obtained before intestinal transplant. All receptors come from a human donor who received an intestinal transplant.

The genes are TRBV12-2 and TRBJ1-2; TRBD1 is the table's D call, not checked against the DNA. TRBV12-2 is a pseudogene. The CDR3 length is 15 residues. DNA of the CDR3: TGTGCAAGTCGCTTCCCGGGACAGGGATGGTTTGGCTACACCTTC. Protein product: CASRFPGQGWFGYTF.

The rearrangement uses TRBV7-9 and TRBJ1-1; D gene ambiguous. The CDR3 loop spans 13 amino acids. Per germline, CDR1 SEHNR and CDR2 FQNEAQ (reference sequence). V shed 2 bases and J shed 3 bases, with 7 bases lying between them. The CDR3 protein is CASSLSRDTEAFF. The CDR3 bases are TGTGCCAGCAGCTTATCCCGGGACACTGAAGCTTTCTTT.

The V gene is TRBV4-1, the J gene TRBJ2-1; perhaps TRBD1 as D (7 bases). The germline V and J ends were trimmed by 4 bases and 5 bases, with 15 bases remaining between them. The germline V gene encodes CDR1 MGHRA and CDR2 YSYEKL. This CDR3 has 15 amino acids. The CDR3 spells CASSPHRGGNNEQFF. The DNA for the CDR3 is TGCGCCAGCAGCCCACACAGGGGAGGTAACAATGAGCAGTTCTTC.

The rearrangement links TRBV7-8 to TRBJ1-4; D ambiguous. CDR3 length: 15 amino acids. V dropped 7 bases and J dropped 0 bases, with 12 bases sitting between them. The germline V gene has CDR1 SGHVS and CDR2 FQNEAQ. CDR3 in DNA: TGTGCCAGCACTCCGGGGATTGCAACTAATGAAAAACTGTTTTTT. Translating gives CASTPGIATNEKLFF. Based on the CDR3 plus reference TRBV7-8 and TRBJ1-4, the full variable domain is GAGVSQSPRYKVAKRGQDVALRCDPISGHVSLFWYQQALGQGPEFLTYFQNEAQLDKSGLPSDRFFAERPEGSVSTLKIQRTQQEDSAVYLCASTPGIATNEKLFFGSGTQLSVL.

The CDR3 here is CASAGPGDLSNQPQHF. The CDR3 DNA reads TGTGCTAGTGCCGGACCGGGGGACCTGAGCAATCAGCCCCAGCATTTT. The chain employs TRBV12-5 and TRBJ1-5; the D gene is possibly TRBD1 (5 bases). The V and J ends lost 7 bases and 1 base respectively, with 17 bases between them. From germline, CDR1 is LGHNT and CDR2 FRNRAP. The CDR3 spans 16 residues.

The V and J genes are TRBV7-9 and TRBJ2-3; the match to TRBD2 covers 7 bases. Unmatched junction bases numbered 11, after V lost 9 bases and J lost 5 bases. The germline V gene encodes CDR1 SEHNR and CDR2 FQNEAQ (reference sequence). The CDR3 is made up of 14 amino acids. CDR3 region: CARSRGGVEDTQYF. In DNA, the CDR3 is TGTGCCAGGTCTCGCGGGGGTGTCGAAGATACGCAGTATTTT. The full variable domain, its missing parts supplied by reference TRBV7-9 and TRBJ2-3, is DTGVSQNPRHKITKRGQNVTFRCDPISEHNRLYWYRQTLGQGPEFLTYFQNEAQLEKSRLLSDRFSAERPKGSFSTLEIQRTEQGDSAMYLCARSRGGVEDTQYFGPGTRLTVL.

The chain's CDR3 is CASSLAGEGGEKLFF. CDR3 DNA sequence: TGTGCCAGCAGCTTAGCGGGGGAGGGGGGGGAAAAACTGTTTTTT. The V and J genes are TRBV7-8 and TRBJ1-4; D perhaps matches TRBD1 (6 bases). Per germline, CDR1 SGHVS and CDR2 FQNEAQ. The CDR3 runs to 15 residues. Trimming cost V 0 bases and J 8 bases, with 13 bases left between them.

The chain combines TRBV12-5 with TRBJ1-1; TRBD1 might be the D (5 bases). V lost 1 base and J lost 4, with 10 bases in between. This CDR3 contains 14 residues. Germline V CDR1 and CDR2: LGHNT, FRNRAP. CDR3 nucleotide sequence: TGTGCTAGTGGTTTGGACGACAGAATCACTGAAGCTTTCTTT. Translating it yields CASGLDDRITEAFF.

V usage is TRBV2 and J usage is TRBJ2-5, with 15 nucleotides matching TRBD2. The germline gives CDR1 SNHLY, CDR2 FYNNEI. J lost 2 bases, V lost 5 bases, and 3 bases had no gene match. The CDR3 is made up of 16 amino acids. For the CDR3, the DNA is TGTGCCAGCAGTCAGGGACTAGCGGGGGGACAAGAGACCCAGTACTTC. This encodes CASSQGLAGGQETQYF.

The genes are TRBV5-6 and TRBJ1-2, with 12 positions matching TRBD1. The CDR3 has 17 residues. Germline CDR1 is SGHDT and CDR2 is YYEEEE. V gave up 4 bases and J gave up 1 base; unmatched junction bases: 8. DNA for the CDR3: TGTGCCAGCAGCCTGGGGGACAGGGGGCTGGGTAACTATGGCTACACCTTC. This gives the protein CASSLGDRGLGNYGYTF.

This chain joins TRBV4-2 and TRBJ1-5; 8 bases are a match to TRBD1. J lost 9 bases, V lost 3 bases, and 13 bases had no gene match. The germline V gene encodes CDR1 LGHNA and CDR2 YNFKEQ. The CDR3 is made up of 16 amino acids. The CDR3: CASSQTDRGEGGPQHF. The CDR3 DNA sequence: TGTGCCAGCAGCCAGACAGACAGGGGCGAAGGTGGGCCCCAGCATTTT.

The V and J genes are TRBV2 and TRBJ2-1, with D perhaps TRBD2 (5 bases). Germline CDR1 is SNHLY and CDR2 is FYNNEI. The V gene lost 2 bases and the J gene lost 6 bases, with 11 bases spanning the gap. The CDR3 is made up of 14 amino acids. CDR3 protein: CASSEIRGGNEQFF. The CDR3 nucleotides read TGTGCCAGCAGTGAAATCCGGGGTGGCAATGAGCAGTTCTTC.

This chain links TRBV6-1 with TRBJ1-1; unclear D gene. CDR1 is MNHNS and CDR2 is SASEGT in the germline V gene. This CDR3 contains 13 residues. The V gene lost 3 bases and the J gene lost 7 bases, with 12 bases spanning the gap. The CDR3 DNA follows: TGTGCCAGCAGTGACCAGGAGCGGGGTGAAGCTTTCTTT. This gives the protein CASSDQERGEAFF.

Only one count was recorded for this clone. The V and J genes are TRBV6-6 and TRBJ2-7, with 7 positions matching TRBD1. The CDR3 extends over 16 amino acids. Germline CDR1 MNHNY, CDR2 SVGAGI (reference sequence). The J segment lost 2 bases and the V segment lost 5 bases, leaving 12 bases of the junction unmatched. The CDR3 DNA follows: TGTGCCAGCAGTCTATCCGCGGACAGGCCGACCTACGAGCAGTACTTC. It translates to CASSLSADRPTYEQYF.

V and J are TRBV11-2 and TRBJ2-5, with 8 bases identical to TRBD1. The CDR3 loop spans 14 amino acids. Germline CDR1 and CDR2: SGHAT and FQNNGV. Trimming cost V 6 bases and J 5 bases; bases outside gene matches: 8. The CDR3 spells CASSLMTGVETQYF. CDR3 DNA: TGTGCCAGCAGTCTCATGACAGGGGTGGAGACCCAGTACTTC. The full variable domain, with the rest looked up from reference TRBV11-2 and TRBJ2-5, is EAGVAQSPRYKIIEKRQSVAFWCNPISGHATLYWYQQILGQGPKLLIQFQNNGVVDDSQLPKDRFSAERLKGVDSTLKIQPAKLEDSAVYLCASSLMTGVETQYFGPGTRLLVL.

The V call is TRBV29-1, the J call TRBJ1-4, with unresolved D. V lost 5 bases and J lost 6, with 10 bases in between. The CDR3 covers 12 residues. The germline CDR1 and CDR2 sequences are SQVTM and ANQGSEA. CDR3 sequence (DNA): TGCAGCGTTTTCTTCCGGGATGAAAAACTGTTTTTT. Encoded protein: CSVFFRDEKLFF. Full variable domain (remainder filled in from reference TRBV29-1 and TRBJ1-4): SAVISQKPSRDICQRGTSLTIQCQVDSQVTMMFWYRQQPGQSLTLIATANQGSEATYESGFVIDKFPISRPNLTFSTLTVSNMSPEDSSIYLCSVFFRDEKLFFGSGTQLSVL.

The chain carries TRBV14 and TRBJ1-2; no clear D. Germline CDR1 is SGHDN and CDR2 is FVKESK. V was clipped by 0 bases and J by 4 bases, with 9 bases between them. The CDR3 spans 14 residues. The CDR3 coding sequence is TGTGCCAGCAGCCAAGAACTGGGAGGCTATGGCTACACCTTC. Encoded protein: CASSQELGGYGYTF. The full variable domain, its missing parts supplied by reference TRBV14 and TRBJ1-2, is EAGVTQFPSHSVIEKGQTVTLRCDPISGHDNLYWYRRVMGKEIKFLLHFVKESKQDESGMPNNRFLAERTGGTYSTLKVQPAELEDSGVYFCASSQELGGYGYTFGSGTRLTVV.

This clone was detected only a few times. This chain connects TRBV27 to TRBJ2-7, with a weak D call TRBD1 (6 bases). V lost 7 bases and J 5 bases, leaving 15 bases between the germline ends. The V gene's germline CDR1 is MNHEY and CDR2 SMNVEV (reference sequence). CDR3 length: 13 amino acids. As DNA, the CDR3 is TGTGCCAGCATGCCCTCAACAGGGCACGAGCAGTACTTC. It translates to CASMPSTGHEQYF.

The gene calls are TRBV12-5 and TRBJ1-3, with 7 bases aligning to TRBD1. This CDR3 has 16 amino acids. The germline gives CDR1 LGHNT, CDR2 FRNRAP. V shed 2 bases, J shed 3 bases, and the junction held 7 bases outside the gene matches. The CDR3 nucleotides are TGTGCTAGTGGTTTGCGGGCAGGGGGAGGTGGAAACACCATATATTTT. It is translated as CASGLRAGGGGNTIYF.

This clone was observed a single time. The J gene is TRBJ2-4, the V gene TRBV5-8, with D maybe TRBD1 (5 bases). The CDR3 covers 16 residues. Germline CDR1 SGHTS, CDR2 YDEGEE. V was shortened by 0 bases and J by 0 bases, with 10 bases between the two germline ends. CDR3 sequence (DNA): TGTGCCAGCAGCTTGGCTGAAGGGGTAGCCAAAAACATTCAGTACTTC. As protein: CASSLAEGVAKNIQYF.

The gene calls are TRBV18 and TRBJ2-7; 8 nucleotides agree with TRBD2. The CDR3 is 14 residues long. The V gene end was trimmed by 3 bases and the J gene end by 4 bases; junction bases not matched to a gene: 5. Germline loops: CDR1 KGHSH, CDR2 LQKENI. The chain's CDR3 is CASSPGGGQYEQYF. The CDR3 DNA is TGTGCCAGCTCACCCGGCGGGGGGCAATACGAGCAGTACTTC. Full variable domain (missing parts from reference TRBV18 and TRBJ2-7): NAGVMQNPRHLVRRRGQEARLRCSPMKGHSHVYWYRQLPEEGLKFMVYLQKENIIDESGMPKERFSAEFPKEGPSILRIQQVVRGDSAAYFCASSPGGGQYEQYFGPGTRLTVT.

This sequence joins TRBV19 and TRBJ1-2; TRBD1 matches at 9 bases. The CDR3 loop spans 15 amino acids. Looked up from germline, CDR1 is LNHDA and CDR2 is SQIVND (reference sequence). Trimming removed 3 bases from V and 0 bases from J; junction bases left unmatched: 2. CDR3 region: CASSIRDRANYGYTF. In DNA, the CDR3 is TGTGCCAGTAGTATCCGGGACAGGGCTAACTATGGCTACACCTTC.

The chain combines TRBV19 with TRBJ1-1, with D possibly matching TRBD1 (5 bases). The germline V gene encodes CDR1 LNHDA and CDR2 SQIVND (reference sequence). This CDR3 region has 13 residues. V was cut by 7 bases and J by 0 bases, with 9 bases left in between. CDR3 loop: CASMRQLNTEAFF. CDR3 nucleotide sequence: TGTGCCAGTATGCGACAGCTGAACACTGAAGCTTTCTTT.

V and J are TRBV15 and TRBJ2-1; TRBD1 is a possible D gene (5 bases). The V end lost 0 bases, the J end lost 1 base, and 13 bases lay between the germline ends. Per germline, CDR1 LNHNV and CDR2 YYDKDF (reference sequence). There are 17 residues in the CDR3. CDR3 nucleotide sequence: TGTGCCACCAGCAGAGATAGGTGGCAGGGTTCCTACAATGAGCAGTTCTTC. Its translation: CATSRDRWQGSYNEQFF. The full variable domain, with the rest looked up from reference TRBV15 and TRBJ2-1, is DAMVIQNPRYQVTQFGKPVTLSCSQTLNHNVMYWYQQKSSQAPKLLFHYYDKDFNNEADTPDNFQSRRPNTSFCFLDIRSPGLGDTAMYLCATSRDRWQGSYNEQFFGPGTRLTVL.

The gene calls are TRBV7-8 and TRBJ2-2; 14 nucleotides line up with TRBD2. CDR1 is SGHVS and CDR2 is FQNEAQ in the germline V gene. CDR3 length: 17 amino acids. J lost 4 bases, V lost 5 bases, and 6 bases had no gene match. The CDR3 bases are TGTGCCAGCAGCAGACTAGCGGGGGGGCAGGGCACCGGGGAGCTGTTTTTT. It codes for CASSRLAGGQGTGELFF.

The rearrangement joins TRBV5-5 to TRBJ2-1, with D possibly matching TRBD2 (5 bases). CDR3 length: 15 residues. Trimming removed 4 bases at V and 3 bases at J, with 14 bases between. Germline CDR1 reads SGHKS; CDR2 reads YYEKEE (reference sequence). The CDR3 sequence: CASSTIGRDYNEQFF. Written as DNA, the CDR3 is TGTGCCAGCAGCACCATAGGACGGGACTACAATGAGCAGTTCTTC.